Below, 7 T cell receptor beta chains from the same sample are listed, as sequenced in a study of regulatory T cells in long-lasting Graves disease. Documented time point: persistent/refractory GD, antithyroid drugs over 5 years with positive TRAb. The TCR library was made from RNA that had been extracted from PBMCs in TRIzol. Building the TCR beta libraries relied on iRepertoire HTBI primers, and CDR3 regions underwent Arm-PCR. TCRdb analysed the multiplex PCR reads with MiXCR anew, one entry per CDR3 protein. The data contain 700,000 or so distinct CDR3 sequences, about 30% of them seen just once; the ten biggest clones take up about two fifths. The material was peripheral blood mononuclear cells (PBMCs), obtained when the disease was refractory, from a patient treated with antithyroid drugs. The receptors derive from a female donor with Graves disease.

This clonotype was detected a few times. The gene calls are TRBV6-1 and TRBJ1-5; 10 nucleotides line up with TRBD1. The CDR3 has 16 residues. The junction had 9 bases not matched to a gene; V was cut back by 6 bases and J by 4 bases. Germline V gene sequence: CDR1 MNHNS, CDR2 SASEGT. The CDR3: CASRGDRGSLNQPQHF. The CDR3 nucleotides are TGTGCCAGCAGGGGGGACAGGGGTAGTTTGAATCAGCCCCAGCATTTT.

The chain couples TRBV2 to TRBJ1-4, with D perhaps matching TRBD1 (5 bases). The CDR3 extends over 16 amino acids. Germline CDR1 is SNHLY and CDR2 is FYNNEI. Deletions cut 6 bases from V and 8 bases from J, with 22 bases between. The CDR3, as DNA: TGTGCCAGCAGGAGGGGCCTCCGGGATTTTGGGGAAAAACTGTTTTTT. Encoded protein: CASRRGLRDFGEKLFF.

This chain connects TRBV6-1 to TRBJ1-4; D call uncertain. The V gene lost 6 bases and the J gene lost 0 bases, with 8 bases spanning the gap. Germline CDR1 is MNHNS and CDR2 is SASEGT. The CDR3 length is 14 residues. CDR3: CASRRPSTNEKLFF. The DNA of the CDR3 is TGTGCCAGCAGACGGCCCTCAACTAATGAAAAACTGTTTTTT.

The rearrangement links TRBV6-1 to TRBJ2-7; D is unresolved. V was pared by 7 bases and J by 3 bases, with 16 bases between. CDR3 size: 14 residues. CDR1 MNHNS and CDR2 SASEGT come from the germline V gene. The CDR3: CASTSGDTRYEQYF. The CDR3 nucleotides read TGTGCCAGCACCTCGGGCGATACTCGCTACGAGCAGTACTTC.

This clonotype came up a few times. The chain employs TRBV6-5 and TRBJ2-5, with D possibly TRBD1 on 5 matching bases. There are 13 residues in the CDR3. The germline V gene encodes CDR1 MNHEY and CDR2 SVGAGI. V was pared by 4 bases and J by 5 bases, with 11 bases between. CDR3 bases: TGTGCCAGCAGTTCCCAGGGTCGGGAGACCCAGTACTTC. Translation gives CASSSQGRETQYF.

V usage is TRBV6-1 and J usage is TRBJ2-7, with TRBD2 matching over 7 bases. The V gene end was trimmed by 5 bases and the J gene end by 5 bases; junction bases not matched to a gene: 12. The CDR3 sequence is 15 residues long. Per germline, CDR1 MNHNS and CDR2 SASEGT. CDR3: CASSPRGGSIDEQYF. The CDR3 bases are TGTGCCAGCAGTCCCCGTGGCGGGAGTATCGACGAGCAGTACTTC.

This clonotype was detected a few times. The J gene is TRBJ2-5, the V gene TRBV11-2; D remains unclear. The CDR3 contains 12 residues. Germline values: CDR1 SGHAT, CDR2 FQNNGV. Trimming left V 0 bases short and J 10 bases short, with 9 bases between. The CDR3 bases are TGTGCCAGCAGCTTAGAAGGCGGTATCCAGTACTTC. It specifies CASSLEGGIQYF.